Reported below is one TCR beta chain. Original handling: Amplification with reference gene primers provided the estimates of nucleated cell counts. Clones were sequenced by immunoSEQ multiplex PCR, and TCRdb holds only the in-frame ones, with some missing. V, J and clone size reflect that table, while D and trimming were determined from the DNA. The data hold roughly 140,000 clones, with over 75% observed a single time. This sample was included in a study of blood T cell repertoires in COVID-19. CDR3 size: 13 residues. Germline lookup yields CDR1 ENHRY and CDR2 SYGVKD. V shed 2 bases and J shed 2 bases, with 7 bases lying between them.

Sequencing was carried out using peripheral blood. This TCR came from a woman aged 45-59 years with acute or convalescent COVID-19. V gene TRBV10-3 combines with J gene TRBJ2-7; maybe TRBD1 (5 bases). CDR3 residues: CAISEVRAYEQYF. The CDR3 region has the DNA TGTGCCATCAGTGAGGTCAGGGCCTACGAGCAGTACTTC.